These T cell receptor beta chains were read from a single sample in a study of OX40 agonist ivuxolimab in advanced cancers. Sequencing was performed with immunoSEQ multiplex PCR; in TCRdb, only in-frame clones are kept and a portion is missing. The sample lists more than 30,000 clones; roughly 77% were seen once. This specimen consisted of CD4+ or CD8+ T cells sorted from blood, obtained in a trial of the OX40 agonist ivuxolimab. These receptors were collected from an adult with an advanced solid tumor such as melanoma, head and neck, liver or kidney cancer. Both conserved end residues are part of each CDR3. D genes are given only for firm matches. The size of a clone is reported for some rows only, either as once, few or many, or as a class for expanded clones.

size	D	V	J	CDR3	DNA
few	NA	TRBV5-1	TRBJ1-2	CASSFGRTVDNYGYTF	TGCGCCAGCAGCTTTGGTCGGACAGTAGATAACTATGGCTACACCTTC
NA	NA	TRBV28	TRBJ2-5	CASSLGGAETQYF	TGTGCCAGCAGTCTTGGGGGGGCAGAGACCCAGTACTTC
once	NA	TRBV4-3	TRBJ1-2	CASSQEALNSNYGYTF	TGCGCCAGCAGCCAAGAAGCGCTGAACTCTAACTATGGCTACACCTTC
NA	NA	TRBV2	TRBJ1-5	CASSSSGRAMPQHF	TGTGCCAGCAGTAGTAGCGGGCGGGCGATGCCCCAGCATTTT
NA	NA	TRBV5-1	TRBJ2-3	CASSLQGSDTQYF	TGCGCCAGCAGCCTACAGGGTTCGGATACGCAGTATTTT
NA	NA	TRBV11-2	TRBJ2-3	CASSLGGTPRADTQYF	TGTGCCAGCAGCTTAGGGGGGACCCCCAGGGCAGATACGCAGTATTTT
few	NA	TRBV6-1	TRBJ2-7	CASSEAGRGKGEQYF	TGTGCCAGCAGTGAAGCGGGCAGGGGCAAAGGCGAGCAGTACTTC
NA	NA	TRBV11-2	TRBJ2-3	CASSLAVGDTQYF	TGTGCCAGCAGCTTGGCAGTAGGAGATACGCAGTATTTT
few	NA	TRBV6-5	TRBJ2-7	CASSESGLPYEQYF	TGTGCCAGCAGTGAAAGCGGGCTTCCCTACGAGCAGTACTTC
NA	TRBD2	TRBV11-3	TRBJ2-1	CASSSKGLAREQFF	TGTGCCAGCAGCTCTAAAGGACTAGCGAGGGAGCAGTTCTTC
NA	NA	TRBV27	TRBJ1-4	CASSLAGQGQNEKLFF	TGTGCCAGCAGTTTGGCGGGTCAGGGCCAAAATGAAAAACTGTTTTTT
NA	TRBD1	TRBV18	TRBJ2-2	CASSPRDRGLSTGELFF	TGTGCCAGCTCACCAAGGGACAGGGGGCTTAGCACCGGGGAGCTGTTTTTT
few	NA	TRBV18	TRBJ1-1	CASSLDHGNTEAFF	TGTGCCAGCTCCCTAGATCACGGGAACACTGAAGCTTTCTTT
NA	NA	TRBV5-1	TRBJ1-3	CASSPAGNPRNTIYF	TGCGCCAGCAGCCCTGCGGGGAACCCGCGAAACACCATATATTTT
NA	NA	TRBV10-2	TRBJ1-3	CASSLTGEPRNTIYF	TGCGCCAGCAGCTTGACCGGTGAACCTCGAAACACCATATATTTT
NA	NA	TRBV23-1	TRBJ2-5	CASSPSGHQETQYF	TGCGCCAGCAGTCCTTCGGGCCACCAAGAGACCCAGTACTTC
NA	TRBD2	TRBV7-2	TRBJ2-1	CASSSSVAGTSGGQFF	TGTGCCAGCAGCTCCTCTGTAGCCGGGACTAGCGGGGGGCAGTTCTTC
NA	NA	TRBV5-4	TRBJ2-7	CASSGPGRSSYEQYF	TGTGCCAGCAGCGGTCCCGGTCGTAGCTCCTACGAGCAGTACTTC
NA	TRBD1	TRBV5-4	TRBJ1-2	CASSLLTGEVSLYGYTF	TGTGCCAGCAGCTTGTTAACAGGGGAGGTTTCCCTTTATGGCTACACCTTC
NA	NA	TRBV7-9	TRBJ2-5	CASSLAGPQYF	TGTGCCAGCAGCTTAGCGGGGCCCCAGTACTTC
NA	TRBD2	TRBV7-2	TRBJ2-1	CASSLGVGTRSEQFF	TGTGCCAGCAGCTTAGGTGTAGGGACTAGGTCTGAGCAGTTCTTC
NA	NA	TRBV6-1	TRBJ1-1	CASSEATVGNTEAFF	TGTGCCAGCAGTGAAGCTACCGTAGGGAACACTGAAGCTTTCTTT
once	NA	TRBV2	TRBJ1-4	CASSEIEGEKLFF	TGTGCCAGCAGTGAGATCGAGGGTGAAAAACTGTTTTTT
NA	NA	TRBV15	TRBJ1-1	CATSVDVNTEAFF	TGTGCCACCAGCGTAGACGTGAACACTGAAGCTTTCTTT
many	TRBD1	TRBV19	TRBJ1-1	CASTAMRGLSTEAFF	TGTGCCAGTACCGCTATGAGGGGGCTGAGCACTGAAGCTTTCTTT
NA	NA	TRBV15	TRBJ1-1	CATSRESHYSSGSDRNNEAFF	TGTGCCACCAGCAGAGAATCACATTATTCCTCGGGCAGCGACAGGAACAATGAAGCTTTCTTT
NA	NA	TRBV28	TRBJ2-7	CASRPKRGSYEQYF	TGTGCCAGCAGACCTAAGAGGGGGTCCTACGAGCAGTACTTC
NA	TRBD2	TRBV7-9	TRBJ2-3	CASSRGGANTDTQYF	TGTGCCAGCAGCCGCGGGGGGGCTAACACAGATACGCAGTATTTT
NA	NA	TRBV5-1	TRBJ1-1	CASRGGGWNTEAFF	TGCGCCAGCAGGGGAGGGGGTTGGAACACTGAAGCTTTCTTT
NA	NA	TRBV2	TRBJ1-2	CASRPNPYGYTF	TGTGCCAGCAGACCGAATCCCTATGGCTACACCTTC
NA	NA	TRBV6-1	TRBJ1-6	CASSFRKGNSPLHF	TGTGCCAGCAGTTTCAGGAAGGGGAATTCACCCCTCCACTTT
NA	NA	TRBV5-1	TRBJ2-1	CASSPELGAAYNEQFF	TGCGCCAGCAGCCCGGAATTAGGGGCGGCCTACAATGAGCAGTTCTTC
few	TRBD1	TRBV15	TRBJ1-1	CATSSGGGVAGTGAFF	TGTGCCACCAGCAGCGGAGGGGGGGTTGCCGGGACAGGGGCTTTCTTT
medium-sized	TRBD1	TRBV6-5	TRBJ2-1	CASSGTGVRQKFF	TGTGCCAGCAGTGGAACAGGGGTTAGGCAGAAGTTCTTC
NA	TRBD2	TRBV2	TRBJ2-3	CATNVAGETDTQYF	TGTGCCACTAACGTAGCGGGAGAGACAGATACGCAGTATTTT
NA	NA	TRBV11-2	TRBJ2-5	CASSTPLLPGQETQYF	TGTGCCAGCAGCACTCCCCTACTACCTGGGCAAGAGACCCAGTACTTC
once	NA	TRBV15	TRBJ2-1	CATSRVTSRGYEQFF	TGTGCCACCAGCAGAGTGACTAGCAGGGGGTATGAGCAGTTCTTC
NA	TRBD1	TRBV6-4	TRBJ1-5	CASSEHGTAGQPQHF	TGTGCCAGCAGTGAACACGGGACAGCCGGCCAGCCCCAGCATTTT
NA	NA	TRBV18	TRBJ1-3	CASSQDTFSGNTIYF	TGTGCCAGCTCACAGGACACTTTCTCTGGAAACACCATATATTTT